The 24 T cell receptor beta chains below come from one sample, sequenced in a study of identical twins. TCRdb passed the 5' RACE reads through MiXCR, listing each CDR3 protein once. The table lists 300,000 to 400,000 distinct CDR3 sequences, approximately 9.1% of them singletons. Sequenced input: naive T cells sorted from blood. The source of these receptors is a woman aged 50 to 60 in good health.

This clonotype was counted only a few times. The chain links TRBV15 to TRBJ2-7; TRBD1 aligns across 9 bases. The CDR3 is 13 amino acids. J gave up 2 bases and V 6 bases, and 2 bases lay outside the gene matches. Germline V CDR1 and CDR2: LNHNV, YYDKDF (reference sequence). Written as DNA, the CDR3 is TGTGCCACCAGTGGGACAGGGACCTACGAGCAGTACGTC. Translated: CATSGTGTYEQYV.

This clonotype was counted at least ten times. The rearrangement joins TRBV29-1 to TRBJ1-5; possibly TRBD1 for D (6 bases). The CDR3 loop spans 13 amino acids. Germline V CDR1 and CDR2: SQVTM, ANQGSEA. The ends were cut back, 6 bases at V and 4 bases at J, with 13 bases in the middle. CDR3 sequence reads: CSVGTGWNQPQHF. CDR3 bases: TGCAGCGTGGGAACAGGGTGGAATCAGCCCCAGCATTTT.

There are many counts of this clonotype. The chain uses TRBV5-1 and TRBJ1-2; TRBD1 matches 7 bases. The CDR3 loop spans 13 amino acids. Germline V gene lookup returns CDR1 SGHRS and CDR2 YFSETQ. Losses at the gene ends were 4 bases for V and 7 bases for J; bases not matched to a gene: 7. Here the CDR3 reads CASSPRGLGGYTF. The DNA of the CDR3 is TGCGCCAGCAGCCCAAGGGGGCTTGGTGGCTACACCTTC. Supplemented by reference TRBV5-1 and TRBJ1-2, the full variable domain reads KAGVTQTPRYLIKTRGQQVTLSCSPISGHRSVSWYQQTPGQGLQFLFEYFSETQRNKGNFPGRFSGRQFSNSRSEMNVSTLELGDSALYLCASSPRGLGGYTFGSGTRLTVV.

The rearrangement links TRBV6-5 to TRBJ2-3, with 7 bases aligning to TRBD2. Germline V gene data show CDR1 as MNHEY and CDR2 as SVGAGI. Germline trimming cut 4 bases from V and 4 bases from J; bases unmatched to any gene: 5. The CDR3 is 14 residues long. CDR3 sequence reads: CASSSRLASDTQYF. CDR3 nucleotides: TGTGCCAGCAGTTCCAGACTAGCTTCAGATACGCAGTATTTT.

The chain recombines TRBV6-4 with TRBJ1-1; D remains ambiguous. V was clipped by 3 bases and J by 0 bases, with 5 bases between them. Germline V CDR1 and CDR2: MRHNA, SNTAGT. The length of the CDR3 is 13 residues. Here the CDR3 reads CASSEQLNTEAFF. The CDR3 nucleotides are TGTGCCAGCAGTGAACAGCTGAACACTGAAGCTTTCTTT.

In its sample, this clonotype was seen a few times. The chain recombines TRBV5-1 with TRBJ1-1, with D possibly TRBD1 on 6 matching bases. V lost 4 bases and J 5 bases, leaving 21 bases between the germline ends. The length of the CDR3 is 16 residues. CDR1 and CDR2 from the germline V gene are SGHRS and YFSETQ. DNA of the CDR3: TGCGCCAGCAGCCATGGGGGCGGACAGTTGCTTACTGAAGCTTTCTTT. It is translated as CASSHGGGQLLTEAFF.

The rearrangement uses TRBV6-5 and TRBJ1-1; D gene uncertain. CDR3 length: 13 amino acids. Trimming shortened V by 6 bases and J by 0 bases, and 8 bases separated the two germline ends. Germline V gives CDR1 MNHEY, CDR2 SVGAGI. CDR3 loop: CASRTTVNTEAFF. In DNA form, the CDR3 reads TGTGCCAGCAGGACGACGGTGAACACTGAAGCTTTCTTT.

This clonotype was recorded many times. The chain combines TRBV6-5 with TRBJ1-5, with D hard to call. The germline V gene has CDR1 MNHEY and CDR2 SVGAGI. The CDR3 has 9 amino acids. The germline V and J ends were trimmed by 8 bases and 6 bases, with 2 bases remaining between them. The CDR3 sequence is CASGQPQHF. In DNA form, the CDR3 reads TGTGCCAGCGGTCAGCCCCAGCATTTT.

This clonotype was counted at least ten times. The V and J genes are TRBV7-9 and TRBJ2-2; D is perhaps TRBD2 (5 bases). CDR1 is SEHNR, CDR2 FQNEAQ, per germline (reference sequence). Trimming took off 9 bases at V and 1 base at J, with 12 bases between the two ends. CDR3 length: 14 residues. The CDR3 sequence is CAREAEQNTGELFF. The CDR3 DNA reads as TGTGCCAGAGAAGCGGAGCAGAACACCGGGGAGCTGTTTTTT.

This clonotype showed up just a few times. V is TRBV20-1 and J is TRBJ2-7, with 14 bases fitting TRBD2. After removal of 6 bases from V and 6 bases from J, the junction contained 13 bases not matched to a gene. The CDR3 is 16 amino acids. Germline V CDR1 and CDR2: DFQATT, SNEGSKA (reference sequence). DNA for the CDR3: TGCAGTGCCGGGTCTCCGGGGACTAGCGGGAGAGGCGAGCAGTACTTC. It yields the protein CSAGSPGTSGRGEQYF.

The sample holds many counts of this clonotype. The chain couples TRBV20-1 to TRBJ2-5; D gene unclear. The CDR3 loop spans 13 amino acids. Germline lookup yields CDR1 DFQATT and CDR2 SNEGSKA (reference sequence). With 3 bases removed from V and 2 bases from J, the gap between germline ends came to 10 bases. CDR3 amino acids: CSARGNLQETQYF. The CDR3 DNA reads TGCAGTGCTAGGGGGAACCTTCAAGAGACCCAGTACTTC.

The V gene is TRBV7-8, the J gene TRBJ1-2; D not resolved. Germline loops: CDR1 SGHVS, CDR2 FQNEAQ. The CDR3 loop spans 13 amino acids. V was pared by 3 bases and J by 3 bases, with 8 bases between. The CDR3 region is CASSLTRDYGYTF. CDR3 nucleotides: TGTGCCAGCAGCTTGACAAGAGACTATGGCTACACCTTC.

V gene TRBV9 combines with J gene TRBJ2-1; tentatively, D is TRBD1 or TRBD2 (7 bases each). Germline CDR1 is SGDLS and CDR2 is YYNGEE. CDR3 length equals 17 residues. Trimming took 3 bases from V and 4 from J, leaving 20 bases between them. The CDR3 DNA follows: TGTGCCAGCAGCGGAGGGGGCGTGGGAGGGACGTACAATGAGCAGTTCTTC. This codes for CASSGGGVGGTYNEQFF.

This rearrangement joins TRBV3-1 to TRBJ2-3; 13 positions match TRBD2. CDR3 length equals 17 residues. CDR1 and CDR2 from the germline V gene are LGHDT and YNNKEL (reference sequence). Trimming removed 4 bases from V and 3 bases from J; junction bases left unmatched: 7. This chain's CDR3 is CASSLGLAGVLTDTQYF. The CDR3 bases are TGTGCCAGCAGCCTAGGACTAGCGGGAGTATTGACAGATACGCAGTATTTT.

In regard to this clonotype: A single base separates this from a much larger clone, so it may be a read error. The V call is TRBV24-1, the J call TRBJ2-1, with D uncertain. In germline, CDR1 is KGHDR, CDR2 SFDVKD. There are 11 residues in the CDR3. V was trimmed by 6 bases and J by 8 bases, leaving 7 bases between them. CDR3 nucleotides: TGTGCCACCAGTCAGATACATGAGCAGTTCTTC. Protein: CATSQIHEQFF.

The chain links TRBV20-1 to TRBJ1-1; no clear D gene. The germline CDR1 and CDR2 sequences are DFQATT and SNEGSKA (reference sequence). The CDR3 runs 11 residues. The V end lost 0 bases, the J end lost 8 bases, and 7 bases lay between the germline ends. The CDR3 nucleotides are TGCAGTGCTAGAGATCAGAGAGAAGCTTTCTTT. This codes for CSARDQREAFF.

This clonotype showed up many times. The rearrangement joins TRBV10-3 to TRBJ2-7; maybe TRBD1 (6 bases). The germline V gene encodes CDR1 ENHRY and CDR2 SYGVKD. The CDR3 consists of 15 residues. V was shortened by 0 bases and J by 0 bases, with 9 bases between the two germline ends. CDR3 region: CAISESTGSSYEQYV. For the CDR3, the DNA is TGTGCCATCAGTGAGTCAACAGGGAGCTCCTACGAGCAGTACGTC.

This clonotype was picked up a small number of times. The chain has TRBV29-1 and TRBJ2-7, with TRBD2 matching over 7 bases. Germline values: CDR1 SQVTM, CDR2 ANQGSEA. V lost 6 bases and J lost 7; bases outside the gene matches: 6. The CDR3 covers 11 residues. The chain's CDR3 is CSVARGGEQYF. The CDR3 DNA follows: TGCAGCGTGGCAAGGGGAGGGGAGCAGTACTTC.

This clonotype was observed a few times. The rearrangement uses TRBV4-1 and TRBJ2-2, with a weak D call TRBD2 (5 bases). The germline V gene encodes CDR1 MGHRA and CDR2 YSYEKL. The CDR3 spans 14 residues. Trimming left V 3 bases short and J 6 bases short, with 11 bases between. The CDR3 reads CASSQGAVPGELFF. CDR3 bases: TGCGCCAGCAGCCAGGGAGCGGTACCCGGGGAGCTGTTTTTT.

This clonotype was recorded many times. The chain recombines TRBV27 with TRBJ1-1, with TRBD1 as a possible D gene (5 bases). The CDR3 is 12 amino acids. Germline V gene lookup returns CDR1 MNHEY and CDR2 SMNVEV (reference sequence). Trimming stripped 2 bases from V and 8 bases from J, with 9 bases between. The CDR3 loop is CASSLPSGEAFF. The CDR3 DNA is TGTGCCAGCAGTTTACCCTCAGGGGAAGCTTTCTTT.

This clonotype was recorded at least ten times. The chain recombines TRBV11-2 with TRBJ2-1, with 8 bases matching TRBD2. The CDR3 has 13 residues. The germline CDR1 and CDR2 sequences are SGHAT and FQNNGV. The junction had 0 bases not matched to a gene; V was cut back by 3 bases and J by 5 bases. The CDR3 protein is CASSFGGDNEQFF. The CDR3 nucleotides are TGTGCCAGCAGCTTCGGGGGGGACAATGAGCAGTTCTTC.

This clonotype was found a few times. The gene calls are TRBV7-9 and TRBJ1-2; possible D gene TRBD1, 5 bases. Trimming removed 7 bases at V and 7 bases at J, with 19 bases between. The CDR3 has 14 residues. Per germline, CDR1 SEHNR and CDR2 FQNEAQ (reference sequence). The CDR3 is CASTLLGVGAGYTF. For the CDR3, the DNA is TGTGCCAGCACCCTGTTGGGGGTAGGGGCTGGCTACACCTTC.

This chain links TRBV6-6 with TRBJ2-2; 11 nucleotides agree with TRBD2. This CDR3 has 16 amino acids. V trimming: 5 bases; J trimming: 0 bases; junction bases outside the gene matches: 2. CDR1 is MNHNY, CDR2 SVGAGI, per germline (reference sequence). The CDR3 loop is CASSTTSGANTGELFF. As DNA, the CDR3 is TGTGCCAGCAGTACGACTAGCGGGGCGAACACCGGGGAGCTGTTTTTT.

This clonotype was found a few times. Here the CDR3 DNA reads TGTGCCAGCAGAGAGCGGAGCTCCTACAATGAGCAGTTCTTC. It translates to CASRERSSYNEQFF. The rearrangement uses TRBV11-2 and TRBJ2-1, with D tentatively TRBD2 (5 bases). The CDR3 is made up of 14 amino acids. Germline assignment: CDR1 SGHAT and CDR2 FQNNGV. Trimming pared 6 bases from V and 0 bases from J, leaving 9 bases between. Using reference TRBV11-2 and TRBJ2-1 for the parts outside the CDR3, the full variable domain is EAGVAQSPRYKIIEKRQSVAFWCNPISGHATLYWYQQILGQGPKLLIQFQNNGVVDDSQLPKDRFSAERLKGVDSTLKIQPAKLEDSAVYLCASRERSSYNEQFFGPGTRLTVL.